The 27 T cell receptor beta chains reported below all come from one sample, sequenced in a study of blood T cells in healthy people across ages. For the second PCR, which ran for 7 to 11 cycles, a sample-barcoded 5' primer and a J-beta primer mix were used. A single record per CDR3 protein comes from TCRdb applying MiXCR to the 5' RACE reads. There are roughly 1.9 million distinct CDR3 sequences in the sample; 39% occur only once, and more than 20% lies in the top ten. The sequencing input was blood. The receptor set was obtained from a human donor in good health.

The V call is TRBV6-6, the J call TRBJ2-7; 9 bases line up with TRBD2. Germline V CDR1 and CDR2: MNHNY, SVGAGI (reference sequence). The V gene end was trimmed by 7 bases and the J gene end by 3 bases; junction bases not matched to a gene: 7. This CDR3 has 14 amino acids. In DNA, the CDR3 is TGTGCCAGCAAACGGCTAGCGGGATACTACGAGCAGTACTTC. Encoded protein: CASKRLAGYYEQYF.

The rearrangement joins TRBV3-1 to TRBJ1-2; D is possibly TRBD1 (5 bases). This CDR3 has 14 residues. Germline assignment: CDR1 LGHDT and CDR2 YNNKEL (reference sequence). The germline V and J ends were trimmed by 4 bases and 8 bases, with 17 bases remaining between them. This CDR3 is CASSPRRGDRGYTF. For the CDR3, the DNA is TGTGCCAGCAGCCCCCGTCGGGGGGATCGAGGCTACACCTTC.

The CDR3 bases are TGTGCCAGTAAGGGACAGCTGAACACTGAAGCTTTCTTT. This gives the protein CASKGQLNTEAFF. The gene calls are TRBV6-5 and TRBJ1-1, with 7 bases lining up with TRBD1. The CDR3 runs 13 residues. V lost 9 bases and J lost 0; bases outside the gene matches: 4. Germline CDR1 and CDR2: MNHEY and SVGAGI.

The chain combines TRBV5-1 with TRBJ1-2; D possibly corresponds to TRBD1 (5 bases). Germline-derived CDR1 and CDR2 are SGHRS and YFSETQ. The CDR3 is 16 residues long. The V end was cut by 0 bases, the J end by 5 bases, with 17 bases between. In DNA form, the CDR3 reads TGCGCCAGCAGCTTGGCACAGGCTAGACATGTTTATGGCTACACCTTC. It is translated as CASSLAQARHVYGYTF.

This clonotype has more than one count but fewer than ten. The V call is TRBV2, the J call TRBJ2-7, with 9 bases matching TRBD1. CDR3 length: 12 residues. The germline gives CDR1 SNHLY, CDR2 FYNNEI. V trimming: 6 bases; J trimming: 9 bases; junction bases outside the gene matches: 6. The DNA of the CDR3 is TGTGCCAGCAGGGTAACAGGGGGCGGGCAGTACTTC. Its translation is CASRVTGGGQYF.

This clonotype was seen a handful of times. V gene TRBV20-1 combines with J gene TRBJ1-5, with a weak D call TRBD1 (5 bases). This CDR3 has 16 residues. In germline, CDR1 is DFQATT, CDR2 SNEGSKA (reference sequence). V dropped 0 bases and J dropped 0 bases, with 12 bases sitting between them. The CDR3 sequence: CSARDFEGLSNQPQHF. DNA for the CDR3: TGCAGTGCTAGAGATTTCGAGGGGCTTAGCAATCAGCCCCAGCATTTT.

As regards this clonotype: Germline and junction disagree at one end, which may indicate a read error. The rearrangement uses TRBV29-1 and TRBJ2-6; D is possibly TRBD2 (6 bases). The germline CDR1 and CDR2 sequences are SQVTM and ANQGSEA. This CDR3 contains 16 residues. The CDR3 loop is CSVEDSGLSGANVPTF. The CDR3 coding sequence is TGCAGCGTTGAGGACTCGGGACTGTCTGGGGCCAACGTCCCGACTTTC. Based on the CDR3 plus reference TRBV29-1 and TRBJ2-6, the full variable domain is SAVISQKPSRDICQRGTSLTIQCQVDSQVTMMFWYRQQPGQSLTLIATANQGSEATYESGFVIDKFPISRPNLTFSTLTVSNMSPEDSSIYLCSVEDSGLSGANVPTFGAGSRLTVL.

V is TRBV5-1 and J is TRBJ1-2, with TRBD1 matching over 8 bases. CDR1 SGHRS and CDR2 YFSETQ come from the germline V gene. The CDR3 totals 17 residues. V lost 3 bases, J lost 3 bases, and 13 bases stayed unmatched. The CDR3 DNA is TGCGCCAGCAGCTCTTCCGGGACAGGACACCGTTACTATGGCTACACCTTC. Amino acids: CASSSSGTGHRYYGYTF. Full variable domain (rest looked up from reference TRBV5-1 and TRBJ1-2): KAGVTQTPRYLIKTRGQQVTLSCSPISGHRSVSWYQQTPGQGLQFLFEYFSETQRNKGNFPGRFSGRQFSNSRSEMNVSTLELGDSALYLCASSSSGTGHRYYGYTFGSGTRLTVV.

The chain is built from TRBV6-2 or TRBV6-3 and TRBJ1-2; D not resolved. The ends were cut back, 7 bases at V and 7 bases at J, with 37 bases in the middle. CDR1 is MNHEY and CDR2 is SVGEGT in the germline V gene. The CDR3 extends over 20 amino acids. In DNA, the CDR3 is TGTGCCAGCACCGCCCTTCGCCCGCATATGGCAACTGTAACTCCGGGTGGCTACACCTTC. Translation gives CASTALRPHMATVTPGGYTF.

The sample holds a few counts of this clonotype. V is TRBV7-2 and J is TRBJ1-2; 7 bases are shared with TRBD1. V shed 2 bases and J 8 bases; nucleotides not matched to a gene: 5. The CDR3 is made up of 13 amino acids. Germline V gene data show CDR1 as SGHTA and CDR2 as FQGNSA. The DNA for the CDR3 is TGTGCCAGCAGCTTACGGGACAGTAGCGGCTACACCTTC. It yields the protein CASSLRDSSGYTF.

CDR3 loop: CASSSASEQFF. As DNA, the CDR3 is TGTGCCAGCAGTTCGGCTAGTGAGCAGTTCTTC. The J gene is TRBJ2-1, the V gene TRBV12-3 or TRBV12-4, with unresolved D. V dropped 4 bases and J dropped 9 bases, with 7 bases sitting between them. The CDR3 contains 11 residues.

In its sample, this clonotype was seen a few times. The J gene is TRBJ2-7, the V gene TRBV20-1, with unresolved D. Trimming shortened V by 3 bases and J by 0 bases, and 15 bases separated the two germline ends. Germline V gene lookup returns CDR1 DFQATT and CDR2 SNEGSKA (reference sequence). The CDR3 loop spans 15 amino acids. The CDR3 DNA sequence: TGCAGTGCTAGGCTAAGCTGGGGTAGCTCCTACGAGCAGTACTTC. It encodes CSARLSWGSSYEQYF.

This clonotype was seen only a few times. This chain links TRBV9 with TRBJ1-6, with TRBD1 identical over 9 bases. The germline CDR1 and CDR2 sequences are SGDLS and YYNGEE. This CDR3 has 15 amino acids. V lost 4 bases and J lost 10; bases outside the gene matches: 9. The CDR3 DNA reads as TGTGCCAGCAGCCTTCATTGGACAGGGGAATCACCCCTCCACTTT. Amino acid sequence: CASSLHWTGESPLHF.

This clonotype was observed a single time. In nucleotides, the CDR3 is TGTGCCAGCAGCTTGGCCTTGGACAGCCACAGCTCCTACGAGCAGTACTTC. Residues: CASSLALDSHSSYEQYF. J is TRBJ2-7 and V is TRBV5-8, with D possibly TRBD1 on 6 matching bases. CDR1 SGHTS and CDR2 YDEGEE come from the germline V gene. Trimming cost V 0 bases and J 0 bases, with 16 bases left between them. This CDR3 spans 17 amino acids.

The chain uses TRBV29-1 and TRBJ2-7; TRBD1 agrees at 8 bases. The germline V gene encodes CDR1 SQVTM and CDR2 ANQGSEA. V shed 7 bases and J 5 bases; nucleotides not matched to a gene: 10. This CDR3 region has 13 residues. CDR3 bases: TGCAGCGGGAGGACAGGGTTTAGAAACGAGCAGTACTTC. Its translation is CSGRTGFRNEQYF.

V gene TRBV20-1 combines with J gene TRBJ2-4, with D perhaps matching TRBD1 (6 bases). The CDR3 contains 13 residues. The germline CDR1 and CDR2 sequences are DFQATT and SNEGSKA (reference sequence). Between the trimmed V and J ends, which lost 1 base and 7 bases, there was a span of 11 bases. CDR3 in amino acids: CSARVRGGNIQYF. The CDR3 DNA reads as TGCAGTGCTAGAGTCAGGGGCGGGAACATTCAGTACTTC.

This clonotype was seen a few times. The chain uses TRBV7-2 and TRBJ1-6; the match to TRBD1 covers 7 bases. With V trimmed by 4 bases and J by 5 bases, 5 bases remained unmatched. Germline loops: CDR1 SGHTA, CDR2 FQGNSA. The CDR3 covers 15 residues. The CDR3 loop is CASSYGDRNNSPLHF. The CDR3 coding sequence is TGTGCCAGCAGCTACGGGGACAGAAATAATTCACCCCTCCACTTT.

The chain joins TRBV7-8 to TRBJ2-7; TRBD2 might be the D (7 bases). With 5 bases removed from V and 4 bases from J, the gap between germline ends came to 18 bases. The length of the CDR3 is 15 residues. In germline, CDR1 is SGHVS, CDR2 FQNEAQ. CDR3 region: CASSPEWGGAYEQYF. In DNA form, the CDR3 reads TGTGCCAGCAGCCCCGAGTGGGGGGGCGCGTACGAGCAGTACTTC.

This clonotype was seen a few times. Here the CDR3 reads CASSQGGSSGTQYF. CDR3 DNA sequence: TGCGCCAGCAGCCAAGGAGGGTCATCAGGGACCCAGTACTTC. The J gene is TRBJ2-4, the V gene TRBV4-3, with D perhaps TRBD2 (5 bases). The J call may be in error: the DNA end matches TRBJ2-5 better. CDR3 length: 14 amino acids. Looked up from germline, CDR1 is LGHNA and CDR2 is YSLEER.

This clonotype was seen many times. The chain employs TRBV6-5 and TRBJ2-7; the D is unclear. Germline values: CDR1 MNHEY, CDR2 SVGAGI. The CDR3 sequence is 14 residues long. The ends were cut back, 0 bases at V and 1 base at J, with 7 bases in the middle. The CDR3, as DNA: TGTGCCAGCAGTTACTCTGATTGGTCCTACGAGCAGTACTTC. Translated: CASSYSDWSYEQYF.

The gene calls are TRBV11-3 and TRBJ2-1; weak D call: TRBD2 (5 bases). Per germline, CDR1 SGHNT and CDR2 YENEEA. This CDR3 contains 15 residues. Trimming took off 3 bases at V and 9 bases at J, with 18 bases between the two ends. The CDR3 DNA reads as TGTGCCAGCAGCTTGGCTCATGGGCGGGTGACTGAGCAGTTCTTC. Translating it yields CASSLAHGRVTEQFF.

On this clonotype itself: A much larger clone differs by one base, so this may be a read error. This chain connects TRBV9 to TRBJ2-6; TRBD1 matches at 10 bases. The CDR3 sequence is 17 residues long. The V gene's germline CDR1 is SGDLS and CDR2 YYNGEE. As DNA, the CDR3 is TGTGCCAGCAGCGTAGCCCCTCCGGGGACAGGGGCCAACGTCCGGACTTTC. Protein sequence: CASSVAPPGTGANVRTF.

In this sample, this clonotype turned up a few times. The CDR3 DNA follows: TGTGCCAGCAGCTTATCTAGGACACCCCTCCACTTT. Its translation: CASSLSRTPLHF. This chain links TRBV7-9 with TRBJ1-6, with D hard to call. CDR1 is SEHNR, CDR2 FQNEAQ, per germline (reference sequence). Trimming shortened V by 2 bases and J by 11 bases, and 7 bases separated the two germline ends. The CDR3 is made up of 12 amino acids.

This clonotype showed up just once. V gene TRBV5-1 combines with J gene TRBJ1-1; D is perhaps TRBD1 (5 bases). Deletions cut 5 bases from V and 2 bases from J, with 16 bases between. CDR1 SGHRS and CDR2 YFSETQ come from the germline V gene. There are 15 residues in the CDR3. The CDR3 protein is CASRTPGTYNTEAFF. The CDR3 region has the DNA TGCGCCAGCAGAACACCCGGGACGTATAACACTGAAGCTTTCTTT.

This clonotype was found a few times. The CDR3 nucleotides are TGTGCCTGGAGTGTCCTCAGGGGTGGCTACACCTTC. Residues: CAWSVLRGGYTF. The rearrangement joins TRBV30 to TRBJ1-2; perhaps TRBD1 as D (6 bases). The CDR3 length is 12 residues. From germline, CDR1 is GTSNPN and CDR2 SVGIG (reference sequence). With 0 bases removed from V and 7 bases from J, the gap between germline ends came to 9 bases.

The gene calls are TRBV12-3 or TRBV12-4 and TRBJ2-7; 11 positions agree with TRBD2. This CDR3 spans 16 amino acids. The ends lost 5 bases at V and 0 bases at J; junction bases unmatched: 6. In DNA form, the CDR3 reads TGTGCCAGCAGTCCATCTAGCGGGGGGCCCTCCTACGAGCAGTACTTC. Protein: CASSPSSGGPSYEQYF.

The rearrangement joins TRBV24-1 to TRBJ1-6; D might be TRBD1 (5 bases). V was clipped by 1 base and J by 10 bases, with 16 bases between them. CDR3 length: 16 amino acids. Germline V gene data show CDR1 as KGHDR and CDR2 as SFDVKD. This chain's CDR3 is CATSDFRARDGSPLHF. The CDR3 DNA reads as TGTGCCACCAGTGATTTCAGAGCCAGGGATGGATCACCCCTCCACTTT.